These 8 T cell receptor beta chains share one sample of origin, sequenced in a study of blood T cell repertoires in COVID-19. Clones were sequenced by immunoSEQ multiplex PCR, and TCRdb holds only the in-frame ones, with some missing. The sample contains 120,000 or so clones, around 80% of which appear only once. The sequencing sample was made of peripheral blood. These TCRs come from a woman older than 75 with acute or convalescent COVID-19.

The chain links TRBV7-9 to TRBJ1-4; D gene uncertain. The V gene's germline CDR1 is SEHNR and CDR2 FQNEAQ (reference sequence). The CDR3 contains 15 residues. V lost 5 bases to trimming and J lost 3 bases, with 13 bases between them. The chain's CDR3 is CASSVHPSANEKLFF. DNA of the CDR3: TGTGCCAGCAGCGTACACCCGAGCGCTAATGAAAAACTGTTTTTT.

The chain links TRBV14 to TRBJ1-4; D not certain. V was trimmed by 2 bases and J by 6 bases, leaving 13 bases between them. The CDR3 runs to 15 residues. The germline V gene has CDR1 SGHDN and CDR2 FVKESK. The CDR3 DNA follows: TGTGCCAGCAGCCAATGGTTAGGGAGTTATGAAAAACTGTTTTTT. It specifies CASSQWLGSYEKLFF. The variable domain in full, completed from reference TRBV14 and TRBJ1-4, reads EAGVTQFPSHSVIEKGQTVTLRCDPISGHDNLYWYRRVMGKEIKFLLHFVKESKQDESGMPNNRFLAERTGGTYSTLKVQPAELEDSGVYFCASSQWLGSYEKLFFGSGTQLSVL.

The table lists this clone with a count of one. The chain combines TRBV5-1 with TRBJ1-1; no reliable D call. Deletions cut 0 bases from V and 5 bases from J, with 11 bases between. Germline-derived CDR1 and CDR2 are SGHRS and YFSETQ. This CDR3 region has 14 residues. For the CDR3, the DNA is TGCGCCAGCAGCTTGGTCCTGGAGGGTACTGAAGCTTTCTTT. Its protein product is CASSLVLEGTEAFF.

This clone has a handful of counts. This sequence joins TRBV19 and TRBJ1-1, with 7 positions matching TRBD1. The trim removed 5 bases at V and 4 bases at J, leaving 10 bases unmatched. The CDR3 contains 15 residues. Germline V lookup: CDR1 LNHDA, CDR2 SQIVND (reference sequence). The DNA of the CDR3 is TGTGCCAGTAGTCCGACAGGGAAGTTAACCACTGAAGCTTTCTTT. Its translation: CASSPTGKLTTEAFF.

In the case of this clone: The same CDR3 also results from other DNA sequences found in this sample. The chain employs TRBV6-5 and TRBJ1-5; 10 nucleotides align to TRBD1. CDR1 and CDR2 (germline): MNHEY, SVGAGI. The CDR3 consists of 15 residues. Losses at the gene ends were 6 bases for V and 1 base for J; bases not matched to a gene: 3. CDR3 loop: CASRRQGASNQPQHF. The CDR3 bases are TGTGCCAGCAGGCGACAGGGGGCCAGCAATCAGCCCCAGCATTTT.

This sequence joins TRBV7-9 and TRBJ1-4, with a weak D call TRBD1 (6 bases). Germline CDR1 reads SEHNR; CDR2 reads FQNEAQ (reference sequence). This CDR3 is 15 amino acids long. Trimming shortened V by 4 bases and J by 8 bases, and 17 bases separated the two germline ends. CDR3 nucleotides: TGTGCCAGCAGCTCCCTTCTGAACAGGGACGAAAAACTGTTTTTT. Its translation is CASSSLLNRDEKLFF.

The V and J genes are TRBV30 and TRBJ1-4; 10 bases match TRBD1. V shed 4 bases and J 0 bases; nucleotides not matched to a gene: 11. The germline V gene encodes CDR1 GTSNPN and CDR2 SVGIG (reference sequence). The CDR3 spans 18 residues. The CDR3 sequence is CAWTAGQGFAATNEKLFF. CDR3 sequence (DNA): TGTGCCTGGACCGCGGGACAGGGGTTCGCGGCAACTAATGAAAAACTGTTTTTT.

The genes are TRBV30 and TRBJ1-2, with D hard to call. The CDR3 consists of 11 residues. CDR1 is GTSNPN and CDR2 is SVGIG in the germline V gene (reference sequence). Trimming took 2 bases from V and 4 from J, leaving 5 bases between them. The CDR3 sequence is CAWSRSYGYTF. The CDR3 nucleotides read TGTGCCTGGAGTAGGAGCTATGGCTACACCTTC.